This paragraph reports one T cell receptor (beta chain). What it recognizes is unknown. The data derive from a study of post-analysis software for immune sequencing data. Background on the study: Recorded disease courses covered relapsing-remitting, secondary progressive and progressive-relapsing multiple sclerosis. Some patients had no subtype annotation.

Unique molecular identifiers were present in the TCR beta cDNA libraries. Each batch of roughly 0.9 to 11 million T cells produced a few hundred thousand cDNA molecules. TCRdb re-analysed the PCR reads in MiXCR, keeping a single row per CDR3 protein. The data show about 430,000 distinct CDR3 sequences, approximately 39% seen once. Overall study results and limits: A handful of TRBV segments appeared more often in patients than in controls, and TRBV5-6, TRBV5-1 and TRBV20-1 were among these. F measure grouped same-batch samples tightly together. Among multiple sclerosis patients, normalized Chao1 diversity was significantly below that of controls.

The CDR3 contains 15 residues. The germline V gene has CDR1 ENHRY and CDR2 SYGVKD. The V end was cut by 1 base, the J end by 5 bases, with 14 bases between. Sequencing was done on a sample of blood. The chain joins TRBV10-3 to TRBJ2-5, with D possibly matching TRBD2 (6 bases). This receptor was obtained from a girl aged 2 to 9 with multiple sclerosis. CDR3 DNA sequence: TGTGCCATCAGTGAGTGCCCTGGGGGGACGGAGACCCAGTACTTC. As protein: CAISECPGGTETQYF.